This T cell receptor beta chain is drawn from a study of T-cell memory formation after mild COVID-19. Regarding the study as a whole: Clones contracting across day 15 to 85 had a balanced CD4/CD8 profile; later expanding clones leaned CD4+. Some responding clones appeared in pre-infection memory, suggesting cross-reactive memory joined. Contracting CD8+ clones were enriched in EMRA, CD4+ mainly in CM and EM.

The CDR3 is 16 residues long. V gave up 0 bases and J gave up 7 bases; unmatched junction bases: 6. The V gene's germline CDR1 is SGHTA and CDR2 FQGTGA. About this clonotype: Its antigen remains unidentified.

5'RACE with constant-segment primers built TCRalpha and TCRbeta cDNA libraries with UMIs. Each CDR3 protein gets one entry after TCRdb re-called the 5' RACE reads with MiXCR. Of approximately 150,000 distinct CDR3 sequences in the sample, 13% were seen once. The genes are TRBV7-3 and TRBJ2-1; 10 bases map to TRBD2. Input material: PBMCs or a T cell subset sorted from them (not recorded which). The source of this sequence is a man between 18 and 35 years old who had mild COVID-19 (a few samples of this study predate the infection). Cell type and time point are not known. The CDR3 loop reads CASSLTGPSGGNEQFF. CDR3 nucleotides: TGTGCCAGCAGCTTAACGGGTCCTAGCGGGGGTAATGAGCAGTTCTTC. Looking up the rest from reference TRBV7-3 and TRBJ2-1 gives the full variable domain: GAGVSQTPSNKVTEKGKYVELRCDPISGHTALYWYRQSLGQGPEFLIYFQGTGAADDSGLPNDRFFAVRPEGSVSTLKIQRTERGDSAVYLCASSLTGPSGGNEQFFGPGTRLTVL.